The 27 T cell receptor beta chains listed next were all sequenced from one sample in a study of shared clonotypes between healthy human individuals. The table came from immunoSEQ multiplex PCR; TCRdb's copy has only in-frame clones and leaves some out. Of approximately 110,000 clones listed, more than 65% are singletons. The sequencing input was memory CD8+ T cells sorted from blood. Sample subset: CD45RO+ cells pooled with CCR7-negative TemRA cells. Receptors were obtained from a young woman in good health.

Only a few counts were recorded for this clone. The chain links TRBV7-9 to TRBJ1-5; D possibly corresponds to TRBD1 (5 bases). The CDR3 is 13 residues long. Germline lookup yields CDR1 SEHNR and CDR2 FQNEAQ (reference sequence). V was pared by 1 base and J by 9 bases, with 10 bases between. The CDR3 bases are TGTGCCAGCAGCTTAGTGGGGGGTTTGCCCCAGCATTTT. This sequence encodes CASSLVGGLPQHF. Full variable domain (missing parts from reference TRBV7-9 and TRBJ1-5): DTGVSQNPRHKITKRGQNVTFRCDPISEHNRLYWYRQTLGQGPEFLTYFQNEAQLEKSRLLSDRFSAERPKGSFSTLEIQRTEQGDSAMYLCASSLVGGLPQHFGDGTRLSIL.

The chain combines TRBV25-1 with TRBJ1-4; D remains ambiguous. CDR1 MGHDK and CDR2 SYGVNS come from the germline V gene. Trimming pared 4 bases from V and 1 base from J, leaving 10 bases between. The CDR3 consists of 15 residues. As DNA, the CDR3 is TGTGCCAGCAGTGGCCTTGACAAAACTAATGAAAAACTGTTTTTT. Translating gives CASSGLDKTNEKLFF.

The chain employs TRBV19 and TRBJ1-5; D call uncertain. The CDR3 is made up of 15 amino acids. Germline assignment: CDR1 LNHDA and CDR2 SQIVND (reference sequence). The ends were cut back, 6 bases at V and 0 bases at J, with 12 bases in the middle. Written as DNA, the CDR3 is TGTGCCAGTAGCCTGACAATTTATAGCAATCAGCCCCAGCATTTT. Amino acid sequence: CASSLTIYSNQPQHF.

The gene calls are TRBV5-6 and TRBJ2-3, with D tentatively TRBD1 (7 bases). The CDR3 covers 16 residues. V gave up 4 bases and J gave up 0 bases, with 15 bases separating them. The V gene's germline CDR1 is SGHDT and CDR2 YYEEEE. The CDR3 loop is CASSVFAGQSTDTQYF. The CDR3 nucleotides read TGTGCCAGCAGCGTTTTCGCGGGACAGAGCACAGATACGCAGTATTTT.

The chain recombines TRBV27 with TRBJ2-7; D assignment may be TRBD1 or TRBD2 (5 bases each). Between the trimmed V and J ends, which lost 5 bases and 7 bases, there was a span of 15 bases. Germline V gene data show CDR1 as MNHEY and CDR2 as SMNVEV (reference sequence). The CDR3 contains 13 residues. The CDR3: CASSPMGVREQYF. The CDR3, as DNA: TGTGCCAGCAGTCCTATGGGGGTTCGGGAGCAGTACTTC.

This clone was seen just once. The chain joins TRBV2 to TRBJ2-2; D may be TRBD2 (5 bases). Trimming pared 6 bases from V and 5 bases from J, leaving 22 bases between. The germline CDR1 and CDR2 sequences are SNHLY and FYNNEI. This CDR3 comprises 17 residues. The CDR3 coding sequence is TGTGCCAGCAGGGACTCAAAGACACTAGGTCCGACCGGGGAGCTGTTTTTT. This encodes CASRDSKTLGPTGELFF.

The chain joins TRBV18 to TRBJ2-7, with D perhaps matching TRBD2 (5 bases). The CDR3 is made up of 15 amino acids. The V end was cut by 3 bases, the J end by 6 bases, with 18 bases between. CDR1 and CDR2 (germline): KGHSH, LQKENI. CDR3 region: CASSPGLGIKGEQYF. In nucleotides, the CDR3 is TGTGCCAGCTCACCTGGACTGGGGATCAAGGGCGAGCAGTACTTC.

The chain employs TRBV28 and TRBJ1-1; no clear D. CDR3 length: 12 residues. Looked up from germline, CDR1 is MDHEN and CDR2 is SYDVKM. Trimming stripped 7 bases from V and 1 base from J, with 7 bases between. DNA for the CDR3: TGTGCCAGCATTGGGTGGAACACTGAAGCTTTCTTT. It is translated as CASIGWNTEAFF.

A single count supports this clone. The chain joins TRBV15 to TRBJ2-6; the D gene is possibly TRBD2 (6 bases). Germline CDR1 LNHNV, CDR2 YYDKDF (reference sequence). Trimming took 3 bases from V and 2 from J, leaving 8 bases between them. This CDR3 comprises 15 residues. The CDR3 reads CATSSAGTGANVLTF. Here the CDR3 DNA reads TGTGCCACCAGCAGTGCGGGGACTGGGGCCAACGTCCTGACTTTC.

The chain recombines TRBV4-2 with TRBJ1-1, with a tentative D call TRBD1 (5 bases). The CDR3 totals 13 residues. Trimming pared 5 bases from V and 3 bases from J, leaving 10 bases between. CDR1 and CDR2 from the germline V gene are LGHNA and YNFKEQ. The CDR3 DNA reads TGTGCCAGCAGCTCCCAGACAGACACTGAAGCTTTCTTT. It is translated as CASSSQTDTEAFF.

A single count supports this clone. The chain uses TRBV28 and TRBJ2-3; possible D gene TRBD1, 5 bases. Trimming removed 4 bases from V and 0 bases from J, with 14 bases in between. Germline CDR1 and CDR2: MDHEN and SYDVKM. This CDR3 has 16 amino acids. CDR3 amino acids: CASSSNSQGSTDTQYF. The CDR3 DNA reads TGTGCCAGCAGTTCGAACTCGCAGGGCAGCACAGATACGCAGTATTTT.

The V gene is TRBV6-5, the J gene TRBJ2-7; the D is unclear. The CDR3 length is 15 residues. Trimming removed 5 bases from V and 5 bases from J, with 19 bases in between. CDR1 MNHEY and CDR2 SVGAGI come from the germline V gene. As DNA, the CDR3 is TGTGCCAGCAGTAAGCTCCGGGCCACTCTTCACGAGCAGTACTTC. Translation gives CASSKLRATLHEQYF.

This sequence joins TRBV9 and TRBJ1-4; 10 nucleotides match TRBD1. This CDR3 spans 17 amino acids. J lost 4 bases, V lost 3 bases, and 9 bases had no gene match. In germline, CDR1 is SGDLS, CDR2 YYNGEE. The CDR3 nucleotides are TGTGCCAGCAGCGCCGCCGGGACAGGGGTTTATAATGAAAAACTGTTTTTT. It yields the protein CASSAAGTGVYNEKLFF.

This clone was detected a few times. This chain uses TRBV19 with TRBJ2-7; weak D call: TRBD1 (6 bases). The V gene's germline CDR1 is LNHDA and CDR2 SQIVND (reference sequence). CDR3 size: 13 residues. V shed 3 bases and J shed 6 bases, with 12 bases lying between them. The CDR3 DNA reads TGTGCCAGTAGTATTGCTATGGGGGCCGAGCAGTACTTC. Its translation is CASSIAMGAEQYF.

This chain links TRBV7-8 with TRBJ1-1; no reliable D call. Per germline, CDR1 SGHVS and CDR2 FQNEAQ. Trimming shortened V by 4 bases and J by 1 base, and 13 bases separated the two germline ends. CDR3 length equals 15 residues. CDR3 nucleotide sequence: TGTGCCAGCAGCTCTTCTGGGAGTCCGAACACTGAAGCTTTCTTT. Amino acids: CASSSSGSPNTEAFF.

The chain employs TRBV13 and TRBJ2-7, with D perhaps matching TRBD1 (6 bases). V was clipped by 5 bases and J by 7 bases, with 21 bases between them. Germline V lookup: CDR1 PRHDT, CDR2 FYEKMQ (reference sequence). The CDR3 has 15 residues. CDR3 loop: CASSQIGQPLGEQYF. CDR3 DNA sequence: TGTGCCAGCAGCCAGATCGGACAGCCCCTCGGTGAGCAGTACTTC.

The chain recombines TRBV6-5 with TRBJ1-1; TRBD1 matches at 10 bases. Germline V gene lookup returns CDR1 MNHEY and CDR2 SVGAGI. V trimming: 0 bases; J trimming: 5 bases; junction bases outside the gene matches: 6. This CDR3 is 16 amino acids long. The DNA of the CDR3 is TGTGCCAGCAGTTACTCGGGACCGGACAGGGGGACTGAAGCTTTCTTT. It codes for CASSYSGPDRGTEAFF.

This clone was seen a few times. The chain recombines TRBV5-8 with TRBJ2-7; TRBD2 aligns across 11 bases. Germline V gene lookup returns CDR1 SGHTS and CDR2 YDEGEE. The trim removed 4 bases at V and 0 bases at J, leaving 6 bases unmatched. The CDR3 consists of 16 residues. The CDR3 DNA reads as TGTGCCAGCAGCCAAGATGGGACTAGCGGCTCCTACGAGCAGTACTTC. Protein: CASSQDGTSGSYEQYF.

The CDR3 DNA follows: TGTGCCAGCACTCCAGGACTAGAGGCGAGTGAGCAGTACTTC. This encodes CASTPGLEASEQYF. The rearrangement links TRBV28 to TRBJ2-5; 7 bases map to TRBD2. Germline CDR1 and CDR2: MDHEN and SYDVKM. This CDR3 is built from 14 residues. V shed 7 bases and J 11 bases; nucleotides not matched to a gene: 16. The variable domain in full, completed from reference TRBV28 and TRBJ2-5, reads DVKVTQSSRYLVKRTGEKVFLECVQDMDHENMFWYRQDPGLGLRLIYFSYDVKMKEKGDIPEGYSVSREKKERFSLILESASTNQTSMYLCASTPGLEASEQYFGPGTRLLVL.

This clone was seen a single time. In DNA form, the CDR3 reads TGCGCCAGCAGCTTGGAGCAGATAACAGATACGCAGTATTTT. This codes for CASSLEQITDTQYF. The chain carries TRBV5-1 and TRBJ2-3; D ambiguous. The CDR3 totals 14 residues. V shed 0 bases and J shed 3 bases, with 8 bases lying between them. Germline V gene lookup returns CDR1 SGHRS and CDR2 YFSETQ.

This clone has only a few counts. The gene calls are TRBV5-6 and TRBJ2-2; 8 bases line up with TRBD2. CDR3 length: 16 amino acids. The trim removed 0 bases at V and 6 bases at J, leaving 7 bases unmatched. Germline V gives CDR1 SGHDT, CDR2 YYEEEE. CDR3 sequence: CASSLGSGGQPGELFF. CDR3 coding DNA: TGTGCCAGCAGCTTGGGATCGGGAGGGCAGCCCGGGGAGCTGTTTTTT.

The gene calls are TRBV7-9 and TRBJ2-7, with D possibly TRBD1 on 5 matching bases. This CDR3 has 16 residues. Looked up from germline, CDR1 is SEHNR and CDR2 is FQNEAQ (reference sequence). V was shortened by 5 bases and J by 0 bases, with 17 bases between the two germline ends. The CDR3: CASSPGVGLSSYEQYF. The CDR3 DNA follows: TGTGCCAGCAGCCCAGGAGTGGGGCTATCCTCCTACGAGCAGTACTTC.

The chain has TRBV11-3 and TRBJ2-1, with a possible D match to TRBD2 (5 bases). V was cut by 0 bases and J by 5 bases, with 11 bases left in between. The V gene's germline CDR1 is SGHNT and CDR2 YENEEA. This CDR3 contains 15 residues. The CDR3 DNA reads TGTGCCAGCAGCTTAGAAGGGCGGGCTAACAATGAGCAGTTCTTC. Translating it yields CASSLEGRANNEQFF. The full variable domain, with the rest looked up from reference TRBV11-3 and TRBJ2-1, is EAGVVQSPRYKIIEKKQPVAFWCNPISGHNTLYWYLQNLGQGPELLIRYENEEAVDDSQLPKDRFSAERLKGVDSTLKIQPAELGDSAVYLCASSLEGRANNEQFFGPGTRLTVL.

The V and J genes are TRBV10-3 and TRBJ1-2; D is possibly TRBD1 (5 bases). V shed 8 bases and J shed 3 bases, with 22 bases lying between them. The CDR3 is made up of 16 amino acids. From germline, CDR1 is ENHRY and CDR2 SYGVKD. The CDR3 region has the DNA TGTGCCATCGGCTTTGACAGCGTAATTTATGACTATGGCTACACCTTC. Its translation: CAIGFDSVIYDYGYTF.

CDR3 protein: CASSPLAGGTDTQYF. CDR3 DNA sequence: TGTGCCAGCAGTCCCCTAGCGGGAGGGACAGATACGCAGTATTTT. V and J are TRBV6-6 and TRBJ2-3, with 12 bases lining up with TRBD2. In germline, CDR1 is MNHNY, CDR2 SVGAGI (reference sequence). The CDR3 contains 15 residues. The V segment lost 5 bases and the J segment 3 bases; nucleotides outside the gene matches: 3.

The rearrangement uses TRBV15 and TRBJ1-2; D uncertain. Trimming took 0 bases from V and 4 from J, leaving 12 bases between them. Germline V gives CDR1 LNHNV, CDR2 YYDKDF (reference sequence). There are 15 residues in the CDR3. The CDR3 protein is CATSRELTLGYGYTF. The DNA for the CDR3 is TGTGCCACCAGCAGAGAACTTACACTAGGCTATGGCTACACCTTC. The full variable domain, in which reference TRBV15 and TRBJ1-2 provide the parts outside the CDR3, is DAMVIQNPRYQVTQFGKPVTLSCSQTLNHNVMYWYQQKSSQAPKLLFHYYDKDFNNEADTPDNFQSRRPNTSFCFLDIRSPGLGDTAMYLCATSRELTLGYGYTFGSGTRLTVV.

This chain connects TRBV19 to TRBJ2-3; the D is unclear. Trimming shortened V by 3 bases and J by 6 bases, and 13 bases separated the two germline ends. CDR3 length: 14 amino acids. CDR1 LNHDA and CDR2 SQIVND come from the germline V gene (reference sequence). CDR3 amino acids: CASSIWAATDTQYF. Here the CDR3 DNA reads TGTGCCAGTAGTATTTGGGCAGCGACCGATACGCAGTATTTT.